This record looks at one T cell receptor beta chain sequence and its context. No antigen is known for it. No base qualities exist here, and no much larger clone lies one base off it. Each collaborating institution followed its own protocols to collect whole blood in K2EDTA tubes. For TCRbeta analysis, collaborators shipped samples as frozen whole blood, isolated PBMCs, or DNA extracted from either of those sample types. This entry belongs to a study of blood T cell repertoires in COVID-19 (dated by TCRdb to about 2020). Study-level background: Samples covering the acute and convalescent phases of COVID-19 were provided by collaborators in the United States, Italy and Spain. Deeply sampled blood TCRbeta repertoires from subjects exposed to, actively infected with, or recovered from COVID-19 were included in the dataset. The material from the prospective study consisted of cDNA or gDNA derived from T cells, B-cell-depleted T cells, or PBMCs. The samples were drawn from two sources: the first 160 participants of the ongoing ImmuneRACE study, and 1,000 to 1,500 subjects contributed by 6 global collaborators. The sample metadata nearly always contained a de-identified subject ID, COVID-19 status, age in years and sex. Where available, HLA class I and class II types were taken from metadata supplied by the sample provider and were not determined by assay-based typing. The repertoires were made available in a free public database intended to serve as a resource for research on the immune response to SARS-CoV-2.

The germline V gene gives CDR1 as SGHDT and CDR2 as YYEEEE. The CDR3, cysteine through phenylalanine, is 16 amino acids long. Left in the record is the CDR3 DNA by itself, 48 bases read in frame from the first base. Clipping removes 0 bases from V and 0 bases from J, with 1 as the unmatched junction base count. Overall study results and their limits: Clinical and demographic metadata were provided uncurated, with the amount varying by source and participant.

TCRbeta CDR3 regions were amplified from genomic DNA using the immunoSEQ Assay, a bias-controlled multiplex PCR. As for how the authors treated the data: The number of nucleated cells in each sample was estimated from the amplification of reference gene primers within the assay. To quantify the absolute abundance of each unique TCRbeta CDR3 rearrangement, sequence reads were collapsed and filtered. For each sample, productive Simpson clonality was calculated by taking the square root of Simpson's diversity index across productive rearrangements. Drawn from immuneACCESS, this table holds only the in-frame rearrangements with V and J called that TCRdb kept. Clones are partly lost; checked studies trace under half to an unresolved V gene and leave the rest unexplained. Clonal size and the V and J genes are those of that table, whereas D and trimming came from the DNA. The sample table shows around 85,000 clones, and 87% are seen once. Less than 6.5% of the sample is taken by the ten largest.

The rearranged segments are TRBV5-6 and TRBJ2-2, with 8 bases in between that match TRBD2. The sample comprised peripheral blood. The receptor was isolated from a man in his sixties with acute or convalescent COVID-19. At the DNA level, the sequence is TGTGCCAGCAGCTTGGGAGCGGGGGCGAACACCGGGGAGCTGTTTTTT. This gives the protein CASSLGAGANTGELFF. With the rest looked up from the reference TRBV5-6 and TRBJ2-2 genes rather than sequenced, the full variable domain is DAGVTQSPTHLIKTRGQQVTLRCSPKSGHDTVSWYQQALGQGPQFIFQYYEEEERQRGNFPDRFSGHQFPNYSSELNVNALLLGDSALYLCASSLGAGANTGELFFGEGSRLTVL.